Listed here are 4 T cell receptor beta chains from one sample, sequenced in a study of siplizumab effects on memory and regulatory T cells. Libraries were prepared by immunoSEQ multiplex PCR; TCRdb keeps only in-frame clonotypes and omits some of them. The sample lists under 85,000 clones; 80% to 90% were seen once. The sequenced sample was Tregs sorted from blood. Every receptor here comes from a human donor in good health.

The sample holds one count of this clone. CDR3 in DNA: TGTGCCAGCAAGCCCACAGGGACAGGGGGCGGGGAGCTGTTTTTT. It translates to CASKPTGTGGGELFF. V is TRBV9 and J is TRBJ2-2; 11 bases are a match to TRBD1. The length of the CDR3 is 15 residues. The germline V gene has CDR1 SGDLS and CDR2 YYNGEE. J lost 7 bases, V lost 6 bases, and 8 bases had no gene match.

The chain recombines TRBV19 with TRBJ2-7, with 7 bases matching TRBD2. After removal of 4 bases from V and 2 bases from J, the junction contained 17 bases not matched to a gene. CDR1 is LNHDA, CDR2 SQIVND, per germline (reference sequence). This CDR3 has 18 residues. Here the CDR3 DNA reads TGTGCCAGTAGTACCCACCAGGGTGGTCTAGCGGCTACCTACGAGCAGTACTTC. It translates to CASSTHQGGLAATYEQYF.

The gene calls are TRBV29-1 and TRBJ2-5; no clear D. Germline V gene data show CDR1 as SQVTM and CDR2 as ANQGSEA. Trimming removed 0 bases at V and 6 bases at J, with 8 bases between. The CDR3 totals 12 residues. CDR3 region: CSVEDWLQTQYF. The CDR3 coding sequence is TGCAGCGTTGAAGATTGGCTACAGACCCAGTACTTC.

The rearrangement uses TRBV30 and TRBJ2-3; tentatively, D is TRBD1 (5 bases). CDR3 length: 13 amino acids. CDR1 and CDR2 from the germline V gene are GTSNPN and SVGIG (reference sequence). Trimming shortened V by 2 bases and J by 2 bases, and 8 bases separated the two germline ends. CDR3 sequence: CAWSWGLTDTQYF. The CDR3 DNA is TGTGCCTGGAGTTGGGGCCTCACAGATACGCAGTATTTT. The full variable domain, rest sourced from reference TRBV30 and TRBJ2-3, is SQTIHQWPATLVQPVGSPLSLECTVEGTSNPNLYWYRQAAGRGLQLLFYSVGIGQISSEVPQNLSASRPQDRQFILSSKKLLLSDSGFYLCAWSWGLTDTQYFGPGTRLTVL.